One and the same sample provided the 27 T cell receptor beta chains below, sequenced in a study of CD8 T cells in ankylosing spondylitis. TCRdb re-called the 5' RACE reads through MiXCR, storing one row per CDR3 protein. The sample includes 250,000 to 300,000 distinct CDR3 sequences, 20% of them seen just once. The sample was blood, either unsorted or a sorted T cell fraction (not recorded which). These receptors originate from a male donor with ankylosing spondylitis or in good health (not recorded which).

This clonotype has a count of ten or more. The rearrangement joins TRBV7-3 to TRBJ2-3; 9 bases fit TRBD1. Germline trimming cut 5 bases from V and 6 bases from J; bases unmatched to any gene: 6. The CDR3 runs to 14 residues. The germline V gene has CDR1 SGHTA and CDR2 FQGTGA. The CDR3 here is CASSPWTGADTQYF. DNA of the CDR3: TGTGCCAGCAGCCCCTGGACAGGGGCCGATACGCAGTATTTT.

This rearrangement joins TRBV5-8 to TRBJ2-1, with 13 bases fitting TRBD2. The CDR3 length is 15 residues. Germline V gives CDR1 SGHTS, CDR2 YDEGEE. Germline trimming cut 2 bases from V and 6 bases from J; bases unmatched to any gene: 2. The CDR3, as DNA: TGTGCCAGCAGCTTAACTAGCGGGAGGGGCAATGAGCAGTTCTTC. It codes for CASSLTSGRGNEQFF.

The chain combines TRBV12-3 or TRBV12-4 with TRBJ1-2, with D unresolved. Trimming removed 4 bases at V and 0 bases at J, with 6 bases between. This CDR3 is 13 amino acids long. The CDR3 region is CASSSYPNYGYTF. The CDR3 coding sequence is TGTGCCAGCAGTTCCTATCCTAACTATGGCTACACCTTC.

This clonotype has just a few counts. The CDR3 spells CASRARGIITEAFF. DNA for the CDR3: TGTGCCAGCAGGGCTCGGGGAATAATCACTGAAGCTTTCTTT. The chain recombines TRBV6-1 with TRBJ1-1; D call uncertain. Per germline, CDR1 MNHNS and CDR2 SASEGT. The CDR3 consists of 14 residues. The V gene lost 6 bases and the J gene lost 4 bases, with 15 bases spanning the gap.

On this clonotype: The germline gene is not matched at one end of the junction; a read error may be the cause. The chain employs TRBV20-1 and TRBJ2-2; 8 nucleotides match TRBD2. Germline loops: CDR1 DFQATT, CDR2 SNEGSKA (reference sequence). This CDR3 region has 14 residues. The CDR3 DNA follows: TGCAGTGCTAGATGGCGGGGGGACACCGGGCAGCTGTTTTTT. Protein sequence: CSARWRGDTGQLFF.

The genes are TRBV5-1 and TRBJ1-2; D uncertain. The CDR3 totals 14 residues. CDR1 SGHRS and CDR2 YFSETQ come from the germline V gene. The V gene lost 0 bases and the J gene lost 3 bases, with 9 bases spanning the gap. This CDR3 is CASSLEQPDYGYTF. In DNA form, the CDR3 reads TGCGCCAGCAGCTTGGAACAGCCGGACTATGGCTACACCTTC. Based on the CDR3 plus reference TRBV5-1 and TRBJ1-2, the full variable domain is KAGVTQTPRYLIKTRGQQVTLSCSPISGHRSVSWYQQTPGQGLQFLFEYFSETQRNKGNFPGRFSGRQFSNSRSEMNVSTLELGDSALYLCASSLEQPDYGYTFGSGTRLTVV.

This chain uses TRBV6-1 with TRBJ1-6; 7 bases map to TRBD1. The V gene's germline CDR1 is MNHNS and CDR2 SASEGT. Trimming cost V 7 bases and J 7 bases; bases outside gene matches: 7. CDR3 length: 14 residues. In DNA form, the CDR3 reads TGTGCCAGCACCCGGGACAGCCCAAATTCACCCCTCCACTTT. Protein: CASTRDSPNSPLHF.

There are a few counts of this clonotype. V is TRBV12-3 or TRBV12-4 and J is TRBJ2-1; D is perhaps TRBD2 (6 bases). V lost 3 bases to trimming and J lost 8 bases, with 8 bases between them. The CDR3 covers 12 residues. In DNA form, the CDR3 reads TGTGCCAGCAGTTTCGCGGGACATGAGCAGTTCTTC. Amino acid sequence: CASSFAGHEQFF.

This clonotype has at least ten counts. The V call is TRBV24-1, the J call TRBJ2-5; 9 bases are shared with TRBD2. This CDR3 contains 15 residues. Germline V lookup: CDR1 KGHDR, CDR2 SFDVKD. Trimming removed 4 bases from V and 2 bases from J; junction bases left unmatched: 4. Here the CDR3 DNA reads TGTGCCACCAGTGAACAGGGACTAGCACAAGAGACCCAGTACTTC. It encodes CATSEQGLAQETQYF.

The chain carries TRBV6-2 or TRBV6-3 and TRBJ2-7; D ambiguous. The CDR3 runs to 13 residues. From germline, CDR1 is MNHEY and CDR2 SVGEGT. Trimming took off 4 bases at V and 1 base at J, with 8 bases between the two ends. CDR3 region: CASSLYGSYEQYV. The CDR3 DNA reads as TGTGCCAGCAGTTTGTACGGGTCCTACGAGCAGTACGTC.

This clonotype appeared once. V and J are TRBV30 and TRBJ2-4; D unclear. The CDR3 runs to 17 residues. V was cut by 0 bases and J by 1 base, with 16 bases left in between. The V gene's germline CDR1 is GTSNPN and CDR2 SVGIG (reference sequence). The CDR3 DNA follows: TGTGCCTGGAGTGTTCGAAGGGATTTATTGGCCAAAAACATTCAGTACTTC. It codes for CAWSVRRDLLAKNIQYF.

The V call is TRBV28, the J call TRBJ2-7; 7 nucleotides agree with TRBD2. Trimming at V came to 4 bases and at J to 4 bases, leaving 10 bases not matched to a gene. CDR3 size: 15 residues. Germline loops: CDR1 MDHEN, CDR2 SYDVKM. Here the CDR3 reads CASSSTSPRGYEQYV. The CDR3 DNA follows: TGTGCCAGCAGTTCGACTAGCCCAAGGGGTTACGAGCAGTACGTC.

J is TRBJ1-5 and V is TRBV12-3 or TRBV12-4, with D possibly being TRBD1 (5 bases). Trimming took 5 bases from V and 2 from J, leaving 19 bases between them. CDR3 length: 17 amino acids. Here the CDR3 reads CASSPRIGRDGNQPQHF. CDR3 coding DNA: TGTGCCAGCAGTCCAAGGATTGGCAGGGACGGCAATCAGCCCCAGCATTTT.

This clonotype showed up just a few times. The CDR3 region has the DNA TGTGCCAGCAGTTCTACAGGGGGTGGCTCTGGAAACACCATATATTTT. Translation: CASSSTGGGSGNTIYF. The gene calls are TRBV2 and TRBJ1-3; 8 bases match TRBD1. Trimming removed 5 bases from V and 0 bases from J; junction bases left unmatched: 6. CDR3 length: 16 residues. Germline CDR1 SNHLY, CDR2 FYNNEI. Combining the CDR3 with reference TRBV2 and TRBJ1-3 gives the whole variable domain EPEVTQTPSHQVTQMGQEVILRCVPISNHLYFYWYRQILGQKVEFLVSFYNNEISEKSEIFDDQFSVERPDGSNFTLKIRSTKLEDSAMYFCASSSTGGGSGNTIYFGEGSWLTVV.

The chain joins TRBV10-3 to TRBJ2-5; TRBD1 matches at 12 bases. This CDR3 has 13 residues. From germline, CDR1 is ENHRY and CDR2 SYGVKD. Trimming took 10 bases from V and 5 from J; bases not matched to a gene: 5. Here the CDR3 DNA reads TGTGCCACGGGACAGGGGGCGGGGGAGACCCAGTACTTC. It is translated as CATGQGAGETQYF.

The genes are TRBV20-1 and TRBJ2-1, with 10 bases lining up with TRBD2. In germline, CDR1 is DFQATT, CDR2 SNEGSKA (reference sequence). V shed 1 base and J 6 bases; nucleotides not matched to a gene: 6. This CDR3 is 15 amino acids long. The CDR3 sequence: CSARGAGGPANEQFF. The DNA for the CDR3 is TGCAGTGCTAGAGGAGCGGGGGGGCCGGCCAATGAGCAGTTCTTC.

CDR3 coding DNA: TGTGCCAGCAGCCAACCGGACAGCAATTCACCCCTCCACTTT. Encoded protein: CASSQPDSNSPLHF. The V and J genes are TRBV3-1 and TRBJ1-6; D may be TRBD1 (6 bases). The CDR3 has 14 amino acids. Trimming took off 2 bases at V and 7 bases at J, with 9 bases between the two ends. CDR1 and CDR2 from the germline V gene are LGHDT and YNNKEL (reference sequence).

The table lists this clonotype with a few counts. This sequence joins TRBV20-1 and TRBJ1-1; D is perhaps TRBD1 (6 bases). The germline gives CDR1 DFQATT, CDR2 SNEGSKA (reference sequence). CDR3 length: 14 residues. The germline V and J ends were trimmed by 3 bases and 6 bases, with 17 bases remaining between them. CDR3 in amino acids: CSASGGQGFPEAFF. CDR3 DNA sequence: TGCAGTGCTAGTGGGGGGCAGGGTTTCCCTGAAGCTTTCTTT.

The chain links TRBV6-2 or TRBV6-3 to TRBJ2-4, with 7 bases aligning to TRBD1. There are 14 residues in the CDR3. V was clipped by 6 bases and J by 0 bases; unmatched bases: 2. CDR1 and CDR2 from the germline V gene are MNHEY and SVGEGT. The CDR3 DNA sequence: TGTGCCAGCAGGGGGACAGTAGCCAAAAACATTCAGTACTTC. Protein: CASRGTVAKNIQYF.

The CDR3 loop reads CASSPIEGRDTQYF. The CDR3 coding sequence is TGTGCCAGCAGCCCTATTGAGGGCCGAGATACGCAGTATTTT. The chain carries TRBV7-9 and TRBJ2-3; tentative D call: TRBD2 (5 bases). The germline V gene encodes CDR1 SEHNR and CDR2 FQNEAQ (reference sequence). V gave up 5 bases and J gave up 5 bases, with 14 bases separating them. The CDR3 sequence is 14 residues long. The entire variable domain, with the rest obtained from reference TRBV7-9 and TRBJ2-3, is as follows: DTGVSQNPRHKITKRGQNVTFRCDPISEHNRLYWYRQTLGQGPEFLTYFQNEAQLEKSRLLSDRFSAERPKGSFSTLEIQRTEQGDSAMYLCASSPIEGRDTQYFGPGTRLTVL.

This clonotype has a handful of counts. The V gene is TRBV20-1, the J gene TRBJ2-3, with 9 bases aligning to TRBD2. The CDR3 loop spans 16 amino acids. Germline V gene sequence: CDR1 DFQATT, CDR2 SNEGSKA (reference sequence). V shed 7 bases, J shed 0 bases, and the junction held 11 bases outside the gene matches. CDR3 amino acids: CSVGLAGISSTDTQYF. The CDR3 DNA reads TGCAGTGTGGGGCTAGCGGGAATCTCTAGCACAGATACGCAGTATTTT.

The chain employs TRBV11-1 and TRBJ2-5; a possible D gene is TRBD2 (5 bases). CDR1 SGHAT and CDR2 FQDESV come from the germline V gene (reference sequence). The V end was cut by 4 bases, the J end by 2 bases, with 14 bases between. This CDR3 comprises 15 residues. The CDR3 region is CASSSGADLQETQYF. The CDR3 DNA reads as TGTGCCAGCAGCTCAGGAGCGGACTTGCAAGAGACCCAGTACTTC.

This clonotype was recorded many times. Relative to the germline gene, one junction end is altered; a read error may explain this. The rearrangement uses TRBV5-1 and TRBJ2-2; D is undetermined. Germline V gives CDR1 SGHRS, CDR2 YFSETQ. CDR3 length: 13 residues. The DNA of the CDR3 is TGTGCCAGCAGTTTAGCGAACACCGGGGAGCTGTTTTTT. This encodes CASSLANTGELFF.

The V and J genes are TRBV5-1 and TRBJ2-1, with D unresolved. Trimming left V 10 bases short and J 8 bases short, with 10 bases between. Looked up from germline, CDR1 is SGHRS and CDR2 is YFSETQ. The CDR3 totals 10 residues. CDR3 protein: CALPGDEQFF. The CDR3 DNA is TGCGCCCTGCCAGGAGATGAGCAGTTCTTC.

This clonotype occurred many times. CDR3 region: CATSSILQETQYF. The CDR3 DNA reads as TGTGCCACCAGTTCAATCCTTCAAGAGACCCAGTACTTC. The gene calls are TRBV24-1 and TRBJ2-5; no clear D gene. The ends were cut back, 6 bases at V and 2 bases at J, with 9 bases in the middle. CDR3 length equals 13 residues. The germline V gene encodes CDR1 KGHDR and CDR2 SFDVKD.

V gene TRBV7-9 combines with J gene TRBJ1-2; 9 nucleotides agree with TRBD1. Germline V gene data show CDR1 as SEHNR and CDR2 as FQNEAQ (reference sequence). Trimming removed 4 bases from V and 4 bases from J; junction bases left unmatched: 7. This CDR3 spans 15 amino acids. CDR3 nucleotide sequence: TGTGCCAGCAGCTCGACCGGGACAGGGATCTATGGCTACACCTTC. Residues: CASSSTGTGIYGYTF.

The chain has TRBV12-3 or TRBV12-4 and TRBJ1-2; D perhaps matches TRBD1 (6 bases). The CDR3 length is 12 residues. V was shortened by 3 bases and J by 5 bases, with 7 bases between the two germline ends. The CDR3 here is CASSFTGYGYTF. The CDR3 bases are TGTGCCAGCAGTTTCACAGGGTATGGCTACACCTTC.